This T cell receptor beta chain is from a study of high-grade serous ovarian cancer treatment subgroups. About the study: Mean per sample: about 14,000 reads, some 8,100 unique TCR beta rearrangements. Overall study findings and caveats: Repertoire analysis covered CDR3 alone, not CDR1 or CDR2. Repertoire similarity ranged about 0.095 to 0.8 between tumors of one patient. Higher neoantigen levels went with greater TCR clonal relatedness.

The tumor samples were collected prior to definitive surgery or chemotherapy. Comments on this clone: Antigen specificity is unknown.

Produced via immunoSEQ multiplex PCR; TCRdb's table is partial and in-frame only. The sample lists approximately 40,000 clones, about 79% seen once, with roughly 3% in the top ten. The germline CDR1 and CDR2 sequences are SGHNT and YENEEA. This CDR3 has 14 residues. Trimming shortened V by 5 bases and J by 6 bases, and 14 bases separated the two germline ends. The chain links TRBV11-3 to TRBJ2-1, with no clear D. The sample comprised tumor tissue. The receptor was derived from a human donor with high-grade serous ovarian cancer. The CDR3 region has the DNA TGTGCCAGCAGCACCCCCCTGATGGTCAATGAGCAGTTCTTC. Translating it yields CASSTPLMVNEQFF. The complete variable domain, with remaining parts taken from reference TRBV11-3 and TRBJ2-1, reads EAGVVQSPRYKIIEKKQPVAFWCNPISGHNTLYWYLQNLGQGPELLIRYENEEAVDDSQLPKDRFSAERLKGVDSTLKIQPAELGDSAVYLCASSTPLMVNEQFFGPGTRLTVL.